This TCR beta chain is drawn from a study of human T cells and chemical hapten exposure (dated by TCRdb to 2020 to 2022). Regarding the research as a whole: For sensitization, 2% DPC in acetone was applied to a roughly 2 cm by roughly 2 cm area of upper inner arm skin. Throughout the study period of around 25 weeks, patients also received therapeutic DPC doses to the scalp every week. Patch testing on the upper back used Finn chambers containing 0.01% DPC, with scoring done after 6 days according to International Contact Dermatitis Research Group standards. Alopecia areata with under or over 50% scalp involvement, alopecia totalis and alopecia universalis were represented in the patient cohort, which was mostly female. Libraries were pooled for sequencing, and per-sample TCR yields varied mainly because of small differences in library volumes within the pool. The study tracked peripheral blood TCR repertoire changes in vivo during primary and secondary sensitization to the hapten diphenylcyclopropenone (DPC) in alopecia patients. Blood samples were taken from patients before sensitization (week 0) and at 2, 6 and about 24 weeks after DPC sensitization. For TCR sequencing, blood came from about 28 alopecia patients at anywhere from one to four time points (pre-sensitization, 2, 6 and 24 weeks). What the work shows at the level of the full study, not this receptor alone: Because every patient had alopecia, a presumed autoimmune disease, the patients' immune response might differ from that of healthy individuals. No change with DPC sensitization was found in the number of TCRs above 1 in 1000 frequency, and no evidence of global repertoire structure alterations was found. Compared with pre-sensitization or healthy control sets, expanded TCRs formed significantly more large CDR3 similarity clusters, which is consistent with antigen-driven responses. After repeated subsampling, changes were observed in the strength of the expansion versus patch-test correlation and in the threshold at which the correlation became significant. A positive correlation was found between the number of PT1 expanded TCRs and patch test score, with significance reached at thresholds 8, 16 and 32 but not 4.

CDR1 and CDR2, per the germline V gene, are SGHRS and YFSETQ. Trimming costs V 0 bases and J 1 base, and their ends lie 7 bases apart. Reading from cysteine to phenylalanine, the CDR3 counts 14 amino acids. This entry keeps only the CDR3 DNA: 42 bases, framed from base 1. This clonotype was seen at least ten times. Its antigen is unknown. Base qualities are not provided; no much larger clone lies one nucleotide away. To prepare the library, RACE was applied. Sequencing used a NextSeq 500. During library preparation, unique molecular identifiers were attached to individual cDNA molecules so that TCRs could be counted in a quantitative, reproducible way. From each blood RNA sample, both TCR alpha and TCR beta chains were sequenced. Processing in the source paper ran as follows. A median of about 89,000 TCRs per sample was observed, with a range of about 23,224 to 750,000. V, J and CDR3 annotation of the TCR reads was performed with the Decombinator software suite. Every sample was subsampled to the same number of TCRs (28,000) for the PS versus PT1 abundance plots. Expanded TCRs were defined as absent before sensitization and observed at least eight times at the 2-week time point. TCRdb passed the public sequencing reads through fastp at Q25 and MiXCR, retaining productive beta sequences. One record per CDR3 amino acid sequence lists the most common genes and DNA. Clone size and V and J calls follow TCRdb, not the original study. For this sample the table gives about 110,000 distinct CDR3 sequences, of which 12% were detected only once. The ten top clones hold more than 1.5% of the sample.

The sample's time point label is to be understood as: pre-sensitization, week 0. The treatment or condition label corresponds to: therapeutic diphenylcyclopropenone sensitization with weekly scalp DPC. At every patch-test visit, the blood draw took place before the patch test was put on. To be eligible, patients had to be aged 18 to 70, diagnosed with alopecia and judged suitable for DPC therapy, while pregnant patients were excluded. Total RNA was extracted from unfractionated whole blood collected in Tempus Blood RNA tubes. The source material was whole blood, sampled in connection with sensitization to the hapten diphenylcyclopropenone (DPC). The V and J genes are TRBV5-1 and TRBJ1-1; tentative D gene TRBD1, with 6 bases matching. This sequence originates from a woman in her fifties or sixties with alopecia areata. Some clones in this sample may be carry-over from other donors' samples. The sequence in DNA is TGCGCCAGCAGCTTGGAGGGACAGAACACTGAAGCTTTCTTT. Translated, this gives CASSLEGQNTEAFF.